This T cell receptor (beta chain) was identified in a study of blood T cell repertoires in COVID-19. Study-level background: The cDNA or gDNA used as material had been derived from T cells, B-cell-depleted T cells, or PBMCs.

This CDR3 spans 13 amino acids. In germline, CDR1 is LGHDT, CDR2 YNNKEL (reference sequence). V lost 0 bases and J 5 bases, leaving 5 bases between the germline ends. As handled by the study authors: Estimation of nucleated cell counts was performed using reference gene primer amplification. Method: immunoSEQ multiplex PCR; TCRdb's copy keeps in-frame clones and lacks some. From that table come the V and J calls and clone size; the DNA was used to work out D and trimming. Of approximately 270,000 clones in the sample, about 89% were seen once. The receptor was isolated from a man aged 40-49 years with active or convalescent COVID-19. This chain links TRBV3-1 (or the pseudogene TRBV3-2) with TRBJ1-5; D not resolved. Sequencing used peripheral blood. The chain's CDR3 is CASSQDGDQPQHF. The CDR3 DNA follows: TGTGCCAGCAGCCAAGACGGGGATCAGCCCCAGCATTTT.